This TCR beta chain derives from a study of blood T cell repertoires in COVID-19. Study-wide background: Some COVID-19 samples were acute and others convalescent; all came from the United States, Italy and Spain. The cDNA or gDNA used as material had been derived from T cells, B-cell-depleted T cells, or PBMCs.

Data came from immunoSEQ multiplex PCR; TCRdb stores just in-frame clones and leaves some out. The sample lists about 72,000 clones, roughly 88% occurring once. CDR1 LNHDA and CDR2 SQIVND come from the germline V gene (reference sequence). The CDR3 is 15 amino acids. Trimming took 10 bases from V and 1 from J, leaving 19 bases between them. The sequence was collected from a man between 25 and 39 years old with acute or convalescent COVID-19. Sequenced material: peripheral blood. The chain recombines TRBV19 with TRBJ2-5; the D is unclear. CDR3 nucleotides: TGTGCCACTTCCCCCCCCGGCGGCCTCCAAGAGACCCAGTACTTC. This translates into CATSPPGGLQETQYF.